These T cell receptor beta chains were read from a single sample in a study of blood T cell repertoires in COVID-19. Using immunoSEQ multiplex PCR, the repertoire was profiled, and TCRdb retains in-frame clones only, with some absent. The table lists some 340,000 clones, roughly four fifths of them singletons. The sequenced material came from PBMCs or T cells enriched from blood (not recorded which). The receptors were sampled from a woman aged 50 to 65 who had recovered from COVID-19. CDR3s include the opening cysteine and the closing phenylalanine or tryptophan. D genes are given only for firm matches. Only some rows state a clone size, as once, few, many or a class for expanded clones.

CDR3 length	J gene	V gene	D gene	clone size	CDR3 DNA	CDR3 protein
13	TRBJ1-6	TRBV27	NA	NA	TGTGCCAGCAGACTGTCGCGGGCTTCACCCCTCCACTTT	CASRLSRASPLHF
13	TRBJ1-1	TRBV6-5	NA	once	TGTGCCAGCAGGTGGGAGGTGAACACTGAAGCTTTCTTT	CASRWEVNTEAFF
16	TRBJ1-3	TRBV13	NA	NA	TGTGCCAGCAGCTTAGGGGGGCGACTTTCTGGAAACACCATATATTTT	CASSLGGRLSGNTIYF
12	TRBJ1-2	TRBV19	NA	NA	TGTGCCAGTAGCCCTCCAGGGGAAGGCTACACCTTC	CASSPPGEGYTF
21	TRBJ2-6	TRBV6-2/TRBV6-3	TRBD2	NA	TGTGCCAGCAGTTACAGTTCTAGCGGGGGGGCCTCCCCCACAGGGGCCAACGTCCTGACTTTC	CASSYSSSGGASPTGANVLTF
15	TRBJ2-6	TRBV19	NA	NA	TGTGCCAGTAGTTCGGGGGTGTTGGAAGCCAACGTCCTGACTTTC	CASSSGVLEANVLTF
13	TRBJ1-2	TRBV5-6	TRBD1	NA	TGTGCCAGCAGCCCCGGACAGGGGGCGATTCACACCTTC	CASSPGQGAIHTF
12	TRBJ1-1	TRBV5-1	NA	NA	TGCGCCAGCAGCCTCCCCCCCACTGAAGCTTTCTTT	CASSLPPTEAFF
13	TRBJ2-7	TRBV3-1/TRBV3-2	NA	NA	TGTGCCAGCAGTCGTACTAGCACCTACGAGCAGTACTTC	CASSRTSTYEQYF
17	TRBJ2-2	TRBV19	NA	NA	TGTGCCAGTAGTATAGGGTTCGGGGGATCAAGCACCGGGGAGCTGTTTTTT	CASSIGFGGSSTGELFF
19	TRBJ1-3	TRBV3-1/TRBV3-2	NA	NA	TGTGCCAGCAGCCAAGGGGGGGTGGGGTACACCAGCTCTGGAAACACCATATATTTT	CASSQGGVGYTSSGNTIYF
12	TRBJ1-1	TRBV5-1	NA	few	TGCGCCAGCGGCGAGGGGAACACTGAAGCTTTCTTT	CASGEGNTEAFF
13	TRBJ2-7	TRBV30	NA	NA	TGTGCCTGGAGTGTACGGGAGTTCTACGAGCAGTACTTC	CAWSVREFYEQYF
14	TRBJ2-2	TRBV3-1/TRBV3-2	TRBD1	NA	TGTGCCAGCAGCCAAAGGGACAGGGCCGGGGAGCTGTTTTTT	CASSQRDRAGELFF
12	TRBJ1-5	TRBV21-1	NA	NA	TGTGCCAGCCTAACAGGGAATCAGCCCCAGCATTTT	CASLTGNQPQHF
14	TRBJ1-2	TRBV14	NA	NA	TGTGCCAGCAGCCAACTAGGACGGGATGGCGGCTACACCTTC	CASSQLGRDGGYTF
12	TRBJ1-1	TRBV30	TRBD1	NA	TGTGCCTGGAGTGGACATAAACAGGGGGCTTTCTTT	CAWSGHKQGAFF
14	TRBJ2-7	TRBV6-5	TRBD2	NA	TGTGCCAGCAGTCCCCGGGAGGGCCCCTACGAGCAGTACTTC	CASSPREGPYEQYF
13	TRBJ1-3	TRBV6-2/TRBV6-3	NA	NA	TGTGCCAGCAGCTGGGCTTCTGGAAACACCATATATTTT	CASSWASGNTIYF
16	TRBJ2-1	TRBV7-8	NA	once	TGTGCCAGCAGCTTAGTGGGAAGAGGCGGGCAGAATGAGCAGTTCTTC	CASSLVGRGGQNEQFF
22	TRBJ2-1	TRBV19	NA	NA	TGTGCCAGTAGTATAGACGGAGGACCAGGGAGGCCTCGCGTCGTGGTTTACAATGAGCAGTTCTTC	CASSIDGGPGRPRVVVYNEQFF
15	TRBJ2-2	TRBV7-9	TRBD1	NA	TGTGCCAGCAGGCCCGGGACAGGGGAATTCGGGGAGCTGTTTTTT	CASRPGTGEFGELFF
14	TRBJ1-1	TRBV27	NA	NA	TGTGCCAGCAGATACACAGGGATGAACACTGAAGCTTTCTTT	CASRYTGMNTEAFF
19	TRBJ1-1	TRBV5-1	TRBD1	NA	TGCGCCAGCAGCACTGGGACAGGGGTAGTTGGAAAGGCGAACACTGAAGCTTTCTTT	CASSTGTGVVGKANTEAFF
14	TRBJ1-5	TRBV5-5	NA	NA	TGTGCCAGCAGCTTGGGAGGGGGAGACCAGCCCCAGCATTTT	CASSLGGGDQPQHF